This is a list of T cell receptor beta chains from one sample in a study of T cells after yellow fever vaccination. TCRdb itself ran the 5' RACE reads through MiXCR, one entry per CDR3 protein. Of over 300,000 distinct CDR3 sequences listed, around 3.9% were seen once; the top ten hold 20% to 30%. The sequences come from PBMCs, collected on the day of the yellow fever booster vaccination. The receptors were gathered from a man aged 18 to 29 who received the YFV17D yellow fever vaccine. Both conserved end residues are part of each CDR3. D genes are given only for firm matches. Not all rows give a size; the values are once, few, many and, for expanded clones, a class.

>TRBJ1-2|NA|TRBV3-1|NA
CASSGGLYGYTF
TGTGCCAGCAGCGGTGGACTCTATGGCTACACCTTC
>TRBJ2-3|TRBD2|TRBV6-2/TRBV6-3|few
CASSYSTLAGGTDTQYF
TGTGCCAGCAGTTACTCGACACTAGCGGGGGGCACAGATACGCAGTATTTT
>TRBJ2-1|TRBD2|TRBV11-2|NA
CASSLKIDDLGGEQFF
TGTGCCAGCAGCTTAAAAATCGATGATTTGGGGGGGGAGCAGTTCTTC
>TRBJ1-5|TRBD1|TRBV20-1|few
CSAQTGVWRNQPQHF
TGCAGTGCTCAGACAGGGGTATGGCGCAATCAGCCCCAGCATTTT
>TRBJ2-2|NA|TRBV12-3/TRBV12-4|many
CASSLNPGANSGELFF
TGTGCCAGCAGTCTCAACCCGGGCGCAAATAGCGGGGAGCTGTTTTTT
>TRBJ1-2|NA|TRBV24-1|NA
CATSMTERYGYTF
TGTGCCACCAGCATGACGGAGAGATATGGCTACACCTTC
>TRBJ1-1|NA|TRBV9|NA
CASSVSVGVNTEAFF
TGTGCCAGCAGCGTATCAGTCGGGGTGAACACTGAAGCTTTCTTT
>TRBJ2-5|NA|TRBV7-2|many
CASSPDKGAQYF
TGTGCCAGCAGCCCCGACAAAGGGGCCCAGTACTTC
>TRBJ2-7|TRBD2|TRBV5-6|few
CASSLLAGTYEQYF
TGTGCCAGCAGCTTGCTAGCGGGGACCTACGAGCAGTACTTC
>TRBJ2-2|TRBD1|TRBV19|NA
CASDRETGELFF
TGTGCCAGCGACAGGGAAACCGGGGAGCTGTTTTTT
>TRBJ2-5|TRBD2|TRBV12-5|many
CASGWAPSGGHQETQYF
TGTGCTAGTGGTTGGGCCCCTAGCGGGGGCCACCAAGAGACCCAGTACTTC
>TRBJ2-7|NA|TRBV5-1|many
CASSFADGYEQYF
TGCGCCAGCAGCTTCGCGGACGGCTACGAGCAGTACTTC
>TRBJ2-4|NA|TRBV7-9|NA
CASSEKLAKNIQYF
TGTGCCAGCAGCGAAAAGCTAGCCAAAAACATTCAGTACTTC
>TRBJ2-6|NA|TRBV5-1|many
CASSLGGSGANVLTF
TGCGCCAGCAGCTTGGGAGGGTCTGGGGCCAACGTCCTGACTTTC
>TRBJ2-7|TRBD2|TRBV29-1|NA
CSGGRGSYEQYF
TGCAGCGGGGGGAGGGGTTCCTACGAGCAGTACTTC
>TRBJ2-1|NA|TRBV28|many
CASSSTGSSPYNEQFF
TGTGCCAGCAGCAGTACAGGGAGTAGCCCTTACAATGAGCAGTTCTTC
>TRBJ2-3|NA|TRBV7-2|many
CASSQEPGPDTQYF
TGTGCCAGCAGCCAGGAGCCAGGACCAGATACGCAGTATTTT
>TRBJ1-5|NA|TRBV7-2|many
CASSHGGHNQPQHF
TGTGCCAGCAGTCATGGGGGCCACAATCAGCCCCAGCATTTT
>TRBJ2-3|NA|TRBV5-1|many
CASSLGRQTDTQYF
TGCGCCAGCAGCTTGGGCAGGCAAACAGATACGCAGTATTTT
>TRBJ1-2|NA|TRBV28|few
CASRIGTSGYTF
TGTGCCAGCAGGATCGGGACATCTGGCTACACCTTC
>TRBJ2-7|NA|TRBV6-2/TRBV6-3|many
CASSYSRVWKSGALHEQYF
TGTGCCAGCAGTTACTCGAGGGTTTGGAAATCAGGTGCCCTCCACGAGCAGTACTTC
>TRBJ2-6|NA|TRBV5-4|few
CASRLYRVGANVLTF
TGTGCCAGCAGATTGTACAGGGTTGGGGCCAACGTCCTGACTTTC
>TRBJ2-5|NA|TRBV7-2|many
CASSSGQIQETQYF
TGTGCCAGCAGCTCCGGACAGATCCAAGAGACCCAGTACTTC
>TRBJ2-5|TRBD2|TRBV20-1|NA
CSTPPKRTGGPQETQYF
TGCAGTACTCCCCCAAAACGCACGGGGGGGCCCCAAGAGACCCAGTACTTC
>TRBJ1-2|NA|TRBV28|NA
CASVPNRNYGYTF
TGTGCCAGCGTCCCGAATAGGAACTATGGCTACACCTTC
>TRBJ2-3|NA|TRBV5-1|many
CASSTRTVDTQYF
TGCGCCAGCAGCACCCGGACTGTCGATACGCAGTATTTT
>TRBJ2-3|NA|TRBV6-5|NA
CASSPRGYRTDTQYF
TGTGCCAGCAGTCCCCGAGGCTACCGCACAGATACGCAGTATTTT
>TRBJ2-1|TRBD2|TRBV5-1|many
CASSPSGGKPNEQFF
TGCGCCAGCAGCCCGAGCGGGGGGAAACCCAATGAGCAGTTCTTC
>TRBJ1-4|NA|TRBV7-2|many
CASSRTSGSSNEKLFF
TGTGCCAGCAGCAGGACATCAGGGAGTTCTAATGAAAAACTGTTTTTT
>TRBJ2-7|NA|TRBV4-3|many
CASSQGSVGEQYF
TGCGCCAGCAGCCAAGGCTCGGTAGGAGAGCAGTACTTC
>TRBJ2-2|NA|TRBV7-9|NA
CASSLVTEHTGELFF
TGTGCCAGCAGCTTAGTTACGGAACACACCGGGGAGCTGTTTTTT
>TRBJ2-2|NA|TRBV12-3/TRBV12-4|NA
CASIGGTGELFF
TGTGCCAGCATCGGGGGCACCGGGGAGCTGTTTTTT
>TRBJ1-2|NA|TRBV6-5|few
CASSYSNYRDGYTF
TGTGCCAGCAGTTACTCGAATTACAGGGATGGCTACACCTTC
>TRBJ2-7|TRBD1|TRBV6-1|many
CASSETGAGEQYF
TGTGCCAGCAGTGAGACAGGGGCCGGCGAGCAGTACTTC
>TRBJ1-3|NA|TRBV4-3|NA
CASSQEGGVAGNTIYF
TGCGCCAGCAGCCAAGAAGGAGGGGTAGCTGGAAACACCATATATTTT
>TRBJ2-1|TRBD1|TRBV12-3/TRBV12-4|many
CASSLRTGGYNEQFF
TGTGCCAGCAGTTTAAGGACAGGGGGCTACAATGAGCAGTTCTTC
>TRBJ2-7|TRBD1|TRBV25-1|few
CASSDVGGTGGWYEQYF
TGTGCCAGCAGTGATGTAGGAGGGACAGGGGGCTGGTACGAGCAGTACTTC
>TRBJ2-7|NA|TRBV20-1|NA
CSARRKVGQYF
TGCAGTGCTAGGCGCAAAGTAGGGCAGTACTTC
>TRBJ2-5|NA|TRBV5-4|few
CASSLNNGEETQYF
TGTGCCAGCAGCTTGAACAACGGAGAAGAGACCCAGTACTTC
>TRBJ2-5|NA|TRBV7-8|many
CASSLTTQETQYF
TGTGCCAGCAGCTTAACTACCCAAGAGACCCAGTACTTC
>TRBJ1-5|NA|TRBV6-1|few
CASRVLGGPQHF
TGTGCCAGCAGAGTCTTGGGGGGTCCCCAGCATTTT